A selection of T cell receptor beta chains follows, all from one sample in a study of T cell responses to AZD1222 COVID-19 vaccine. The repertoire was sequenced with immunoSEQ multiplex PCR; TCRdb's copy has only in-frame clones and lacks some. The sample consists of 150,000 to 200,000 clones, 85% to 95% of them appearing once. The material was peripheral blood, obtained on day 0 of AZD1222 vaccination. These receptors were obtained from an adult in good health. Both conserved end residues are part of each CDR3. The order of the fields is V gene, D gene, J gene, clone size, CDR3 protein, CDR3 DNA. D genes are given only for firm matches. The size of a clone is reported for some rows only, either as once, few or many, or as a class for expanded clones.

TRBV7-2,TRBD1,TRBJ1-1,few,CASSYHISRDSAVAFF,TGTGCCAGCAGCTACCATATTTCCCGGGACAGCGCCGTAGCTTTCTTT
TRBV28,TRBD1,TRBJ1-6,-,CASIMTGGSSPLHF,TGTGCCAGCATCATGACAGGGGGCTCGTCACCCCTCCACTTT
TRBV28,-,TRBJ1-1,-,CASSLMNTEAFF,TGTGCCAGCAGTCTAATGAACACTGAAGCTTTCTTT
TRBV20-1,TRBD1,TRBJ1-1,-,CSASGDRGFNTEAFF,TGCAGTGCTAGTGGGGACAGGGGTTTCAACACTGAAGCTTTCTTT
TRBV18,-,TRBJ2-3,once,CASSPVERGTQYF,TGTGCCAGCTCACCGGTGGAGCGAGGTACGCAGTATTTT
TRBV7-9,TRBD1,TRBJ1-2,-,CASSAAGGSGYTF,TGTGCCAGCAGCGCAGCAGGGGGCAGCGGCTACACCTTC
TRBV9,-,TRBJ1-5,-,CASSEGGAGQPQHF,TGTGCCAGCAGCGAGGGGGGGGCAGGACAGCCCCAGCATTTT
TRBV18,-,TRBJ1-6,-,CASSPSGAVTTYDF,TGTGCCAGCTCTCCGTCCGGGGCCGTGACCACCTATGACTTT
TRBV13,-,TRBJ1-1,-,CASSLMGHWNTEAFF,TGTGCCAGCAGCTTAATGGGACACTGGAACACTGAAGCTTTCTTT
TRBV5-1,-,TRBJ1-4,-,CASSFRGSNEKLFF,TGCGCCAGCAGCTTCAGGGGCTCTAATGAAAAACTGTTTTTT
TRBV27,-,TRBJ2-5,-,CASSLRPQETQYF,TGTGCCAGCAGTCTAAGGCCCCAAGAGACCCAGTACTTC
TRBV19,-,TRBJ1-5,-,CASSPTNVGHQPQHF,TGTGCCAGTAGTCCAACGAACGTAGGGCACCAGCCCCAGCATTTT
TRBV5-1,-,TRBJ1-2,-,CASSLGNGVYGYTF,TGCGCCAGCAGCTTGGGGAATGGGGTTTATGGCTACACCTTC
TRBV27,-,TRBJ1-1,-,CASSLGPREAEAFF,TGTGCCAGCAGTTTAGGCCCGCGAGAGGCTGAAGCTTTCTTT
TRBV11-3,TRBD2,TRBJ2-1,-,CASSSRGRGDEQFF,TGTGCCAGCAGCTCGCGCGGGAGGGGTGATGAGCAGTTCTTC
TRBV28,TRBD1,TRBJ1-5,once,CASSSAGGGNQPQHF,TGTGCCAGCTCATCCGCAGGGGGCGGGAATCAGCCCCAGCATTTT
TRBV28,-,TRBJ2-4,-,CASSLPTELAKNIQYF,TGTGCCAGCAGTTTACCGACGGAGCTAGCCAAAAACATTCAGTACTTC
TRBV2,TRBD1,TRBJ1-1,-,CASSAQGRTEAFF,TGTGCCAGCAGCGCACAGGGGCGGACTGAAGCTTTCTTT
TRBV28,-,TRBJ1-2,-,CASSLGWGYGYTF,TGTGCCAGCAGTTTAGGGTGGGGCTATGGCTACACCTTC
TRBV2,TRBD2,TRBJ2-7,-,CASTAWLAGVSEQYF,TGTGCCAGCACGGCCTGGCTAGCGGGAGTTAGCGAGCAGTACTTC
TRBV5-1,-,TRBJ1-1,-,CASSLGSNSVPEAFF,TGCGCCAGCAGCCTCGGATCGAACTCCGTCCCTGAGGCTTTCTTT
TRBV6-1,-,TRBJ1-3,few,CASSEAHGGSSGNTIYF,TGTGCCAGCAGTGAAGCGCATGGGGGCTCCTCTGGAAACACCATATATTTT
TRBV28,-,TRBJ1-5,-,CASYDRSYNQPQHF,TGTGCCAGCTATGACAGGAGCTATAATCAGCCCCAGCATTTT
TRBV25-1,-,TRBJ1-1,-,CASWGYRAFF,TGTGCCAGCTGGGGGTATCGAGCTTTCTTT
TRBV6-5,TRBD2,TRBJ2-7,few,CASQTPSGTIGEQYF,TGTGCCAGCCAGACTCCTAGCGGGACCATTGGGGAGCAGTACTTC
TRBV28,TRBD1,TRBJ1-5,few,CASNQGTVNQPQHF,TGTGCCAGCAATCAAGGGACAGTGAATCAGCCCCAGCATTTT
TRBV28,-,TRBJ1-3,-,CASSASILSGNTIYF,TGTGCCAGCAGTGCCTCCATTCTCTCTGGAAACACCATATATTTT
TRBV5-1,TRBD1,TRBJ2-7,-,CASSSDRAAHEQYF,TGCGCCAGCAGCTCGGACAGGGCGGCCCACGAGCAGTACTTC
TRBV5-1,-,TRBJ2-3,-,CASSLVAGIKTDTQYF,TGCGCCAGCAGCTTGGTGGCGGGCATAAAGACAGATACGCAGTATTTT
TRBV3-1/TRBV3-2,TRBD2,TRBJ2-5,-,CASSLPRGEMETQYF,TGTGCCAGCAGCCTTCCCCGGGGGGAGATGGAGACCCAGTACTTC
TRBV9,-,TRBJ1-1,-,CASSGSRGTEAFF,TGTGCCAGCAGCGGATCCAGGGGAACTGAAGCTTTCTTT
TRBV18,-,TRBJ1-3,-,CAGSQGIRDGNTIYF,TGTGCCGGGAGTCAAGGGATCCGGGATGGAAACACCATATATTTT
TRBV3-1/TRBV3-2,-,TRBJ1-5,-,CASSQGGQVNQPQHF,TGTGCCAGCAGCCAAGGGGGGCAGGTGAATCAGCCCCAGCATTTT
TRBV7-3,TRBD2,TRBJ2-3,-,CASSLGLGPDTQYF,TGTGCCAGCAGCTTAGGACTAGGACCAGATACGCAGTATTTT
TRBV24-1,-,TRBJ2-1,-,CATSDPRTEQFF,TGTGCCACCAGTGACCCGCGAACTGAGCAGTTCTTC
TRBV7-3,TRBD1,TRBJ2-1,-,CASSFGTGVNNEQFF,TGTGCCAGCAGCTTTGGGACAGGGGTGAACAATGAGCAGTTCTTC
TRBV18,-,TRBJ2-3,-,CASSPKEWRWFDTQYF,TGTGCCAGCTCACCGAAGGAGTGGCGGTGGTTTGATACGCAGTATTTT
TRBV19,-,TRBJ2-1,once,CASSIGGTGEQFF,TGTGCCAGTAGTATCGGGGGTACTGGTGAGCAGTTCTTC
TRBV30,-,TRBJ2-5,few,CAWREAGGEETQYF,TGTGCCTGGAGGGAGGCAGGAGGGGAAGAGACCCAGTACTTC
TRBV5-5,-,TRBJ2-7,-,CASSTTLLPSSYEQYF,TGTGCCAGCAGCACCACACTACTACCGAGCTCCTACGAGCAGTACTTC
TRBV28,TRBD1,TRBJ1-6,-,CASSDIDRGPYSPLHF,TGTGCCAGCAGTGATATAGACAGGGGACCGTATTCACCCCTCCACTTT
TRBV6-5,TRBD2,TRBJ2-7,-,CASSLSGSPYEQYF,TGTGCCAGCAGCTTAAGCGGGAGCCCCTACGAGCAGTACTTC
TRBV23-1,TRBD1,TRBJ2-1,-,CASSPPWGTGDGHNEQFF,TGCGCCAGCAGTCCCCCCTGGGGGACAGGGGACGGGCACAATGAGCAGTTCTTC
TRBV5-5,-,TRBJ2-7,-,CASSLEGDDYYEQYF,TGTGCCAGCAGCTTGGAAGGGGACGACTACTACGAGCAGTACTTC
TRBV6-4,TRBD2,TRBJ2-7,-,CASSTGTSGIYEQYF,TGTGCCAGCAGTACCGGGACTAGCGGGATATACGAGCAGTACTTC
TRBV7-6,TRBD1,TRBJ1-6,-,CASSQEPGQNNSPLHF,TGTGCCAGCAGCCAGGAGCCGGGACAGAATAATTCACCCCTCCACTTT
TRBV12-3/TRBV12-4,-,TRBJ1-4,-,CASRGDEKLFF,TGTGCCAGCAGGGGTGATGAAAAACTGTTTTTT
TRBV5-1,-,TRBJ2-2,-,CASSPGIPGELFF,TGCGCCAGCAGCCCTGGAATCCCCGGGGAGCTGTTTTTT
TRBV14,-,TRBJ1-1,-,CASSRVTGPMNTEAFF,TGTGCCAGCAGCCGCGTCACCGGGCCGATGAACACTGAAGCTTTCTTT